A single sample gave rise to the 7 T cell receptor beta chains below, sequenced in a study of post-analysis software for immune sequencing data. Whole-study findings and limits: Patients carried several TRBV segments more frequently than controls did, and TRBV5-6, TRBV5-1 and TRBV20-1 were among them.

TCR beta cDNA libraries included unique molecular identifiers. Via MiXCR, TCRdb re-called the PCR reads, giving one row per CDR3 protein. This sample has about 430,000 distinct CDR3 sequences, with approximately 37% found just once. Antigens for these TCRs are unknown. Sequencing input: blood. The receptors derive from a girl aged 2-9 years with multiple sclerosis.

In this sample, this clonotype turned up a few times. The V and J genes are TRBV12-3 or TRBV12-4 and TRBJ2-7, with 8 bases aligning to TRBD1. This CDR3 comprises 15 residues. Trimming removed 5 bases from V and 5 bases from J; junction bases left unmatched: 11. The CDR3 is CASSAPGQGNDEQYF. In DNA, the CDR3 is TGTGCCAGCAGTGCCCCCGGACAGGGAAACGACGAGCAGTACTTC.

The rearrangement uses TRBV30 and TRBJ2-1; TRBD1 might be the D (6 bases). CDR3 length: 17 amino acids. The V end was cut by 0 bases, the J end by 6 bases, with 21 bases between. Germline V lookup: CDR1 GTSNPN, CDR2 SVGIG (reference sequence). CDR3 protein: CAWSVATGISVFNEQFF. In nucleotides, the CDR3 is TGTGCCTGGAGTGTGGCTACAGGGATCTCGGTCTTCAATGAGCAGTTCTTC.

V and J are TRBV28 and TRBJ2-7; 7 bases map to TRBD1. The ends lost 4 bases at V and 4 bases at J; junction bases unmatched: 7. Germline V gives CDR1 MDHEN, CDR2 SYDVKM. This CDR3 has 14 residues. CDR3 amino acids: CASSYTGVTYEQYF. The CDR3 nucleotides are TGTGCCAGCAGTTACACAGGGGTAACTTACGAGCAGTACTTC.

CDR3 bases: TGCAGTGCTTCAAGACAGGGGAGCTACGAGCAGTACTTC. It translates to CSASRQGSYEQYF. The genes are TRBV20-1 and TRBJ2-7; 8 nucleotides agree with TRBD1. V gave up 5 bases and J gave up 3 bases; unmatched junction bases: 6. The CDR3 contains 13 residues. Germline-derived CDR1 and CDR2 are DFQATT and SNEGSKA (reference sequence).

The CDR3 DNA reads as TGCAGTGCTAGGCTTACGGGGACTAGCGGTTTGTGGGAGCAGTTCTTC. The encoded protein is CSARLTGTSGLWEQFF. V is TRBV20-1 and J is TRBJ2-1; 11 nucleotides match TRBD2. Germline CDR1 reads DFQATT; CDR2 reads SNEGSKA (reference sequence). V shed 3 bases and J 10 bases; nucleotides not matched to a gene: 14. This CDR3 is built from 16 residues.

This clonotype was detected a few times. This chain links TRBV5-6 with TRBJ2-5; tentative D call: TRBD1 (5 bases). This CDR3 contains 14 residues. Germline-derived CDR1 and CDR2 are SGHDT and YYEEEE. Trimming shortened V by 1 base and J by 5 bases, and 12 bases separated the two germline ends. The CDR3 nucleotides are TGTGCCAGCAGCTTGCCCCGACAGCAGGAGACCCAGTACTTC. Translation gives CASSLPRQQETQYF.

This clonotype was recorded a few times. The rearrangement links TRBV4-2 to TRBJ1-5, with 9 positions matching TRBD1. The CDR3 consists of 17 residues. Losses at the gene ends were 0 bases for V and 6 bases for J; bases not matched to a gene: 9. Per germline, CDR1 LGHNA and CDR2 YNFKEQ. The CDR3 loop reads CASSQDRGQGNGQPQHF. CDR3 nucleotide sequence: TGTGCCAGCAGCCAAGATAGGGGACAGGGTAATGGTCAGCCCCAGCATTTT.